These T cell receptor beta chains were read from a single sample in a study of sequential checkpoint blockade in melanoma. Method: immunoSEQ multiplex PCR; TCRdb's copy keeps in-frame clones and lacks some. The profile shows around 10,000 clones, 73% of them singletons. Sequencing was performed on CD8+ T cells sorted from blood (inferred from file names), taken from a patient given nivolumab and ipilimumab in sequence. The source of these receptors is a human donor with melanoma. Each CDR3 is given with its conserved first and last residue. D genes are given only for firm matches. Clone size is not always given. Where it is, it says once, few, many or a class for expanded clones.

j_call	v_call	d_call	clone_size	cdr3_length	cdr3_aa	cdr3_nt
TRBJ2-1	TRBV7-9	.	.	15	CASSPRTAASYEQFF	TGTGCCAGCAGCCCGCGGACAGCCGCCAGCTATGAGCAGTTCTTC
TRBJ2-5	TRBV5-4	TRBD2	few	17	CASSSLSGLAYQETQYF	TGTGCCAGCAGTAGCTTAAGCGGACTAGCATATCAAGAGACCCAGTACTTC
TRBJ1-2	TRBV11-2	TRBD1	.	15	CASSLLGTGPFGYTF	TGTGCCAGCAGCTTATTGGGGACAGGGCCGTTCGGCTACACCTTC
TRBJ1-6	TRBV6-1	.	.	14	CASSDWQGMGPLHF	TGTGCCAGCAGTGACTGGCAGGGAATGGGGCCCCTCCACTTT
TRBJ1-5	TRBV9	.	.	14	CASSVGADNQPQHF	TGTGCCAGCAGCGTAGGGGCAGACAATCAGCCCCAGCATTTT
TRBJ1-4	TRBV18	TRBD1	few	14	CASSPTTGGEKLFF	TGTGCCAGCTCACCGACGACAGGGGGGGAAAAACTGTTTTTT
TRBJ2-2	TRBV6-4	TRBD2	once	18	CASSEQGLAGGLTGELFF	TGTGCCAGCAGTGAACAAGGACTAGCGGGAGGACTAACCGGGGAGCTGTTTTTT
TRBJ2-7	TRBV29-1	TRBD2	.	14	CSVELAGETYEQYF	TGCAGCGTTGAGCTAGCGGGGGAGACCTACGAGCAGTACTTC
TRBJ2-7	TRBV7-2	TRBD2	.	14	CASSPGLGAYEQYF	TGTGCCAGCAGCCCGGGACTAGGAGCCTACGAGCAGTACTTC
TRBJ2-1	TRBV5-6	TRBD2	.	18	CASLRGLAGAISYNEQFF	TGTGCCAGCCTGAGGGGACTAGCGGGGGCAATCTCCTACAATGAGCAGTTCTTC
TRBJ2-1	TRBV5-1	.	once	14	CASSLADLGGAVFF	TGCGCCAGCAGCTTGGCGGACTTGGGGGGGGCCGTGTTCTTC
TRBJ2-6	TRBV1	.	.	18	CTSRTICLCQSRANVLTF	TGCACCAGCAGGACTATCTGTTTGTGCCAAAGTCGGGCCAACGTCCTGACTTTC
TRBJ1-1	TRBV18	TRBD1	few	17	CASSPLRDSGMNTEAFF	TGTGCCAGCTCGCCTCTCCGGGACAGTGGTATGAACACTGAAGCTTTCTTT
TRBJ2-7	TRBV27	TRBD2	.	20	CASSWGPGTSGRSGSYEQYF	TGTGCCAGCAGTTGGGGACCCGGGACTAGCGGGAGATCGGGCTCCTACGAGCAGTACTTC
TRBJ2-3	TRBV5-6	TRBD2	.	14	CASSNGGAGDTQYF	TGTGCCAGCAGCAACGGGGGGGCCGGAGATACGCAGTATTTT
TRBJ2-5	TRBV13	TRBD1	.	14	CASSLRQGGETQYF	TGTGCCAGCAGCTTACGACAGGGGGGAGAGACCCAGTACTTC
TRBJ1-5	TRBV2	TRBD1	medium-sized	15	CASSRDRGQDQPQHF	TGTGCCAGCAGTCGGGACAGGGGGCAGGATCAGCCCCAGCATTTT
TRBJ1-1	TRBV10-1	.	.	12	CASSEGGTEAFF	TGCGCCAGCAGTGAGGGGGGGACTGAAGCTTTCTTT
TRBJ2-2	TRBV7-8	TRBD2	.	14	CAAGGGGVGGELFF	TGTGCTGCCGGCGGGGGGGGTGTGGGCGGGGAGCTGTTTTTT
TRBJ2-7	TRBV4-1	TRBD1	.	15	CASSQGTGGSYEQYF	TGCGCCAGCAGCCAAGGGACAGGCGGCTCCTACGAGCAGTACTTC